The subject of this entry is one T cell receptor beta chain. This clonotype was counted a few times. What antigen it recognizes has not been identified. The input lacks base qualities; no much larger clone sits a single base away. V drops 1 base and J drops 6 bases, leaving 10 bases in between. The CDR3 runs 13 residues from the cysteine to the phenylalanine. The read is trimmed to its CDR3 DNA, 39 bases read in frame from base 1. The CDR1 and CDR2 encoded by the germline V gene are SGHTA and FQGNSA. The donors were roughly 38 Caucasian individuals from Russia, aged 6 to 90 years, who were systemically healthy. Approximately 9.7 milliliters of peripheral blood were drawn from each donor into EDTA-treated Vacutainer tubes. PBMCs were isolated by Ficoll-Paque density-gradient centrifugation, with at least 7 million obtained per sample. Trizol reagent was used to extract total RNA from PBMCs, with at least 6 micrograms per sample. The percentages of naive CD45RAhigh/CD27high T cells were determined by flow cytometry on a PBMC aliquot from every donor.

The data were taken from a study of blood T cells in healthy people across ages (dated by TCRdb to between 2014 and 2016). For the wider study: Template switching captured roughly one uniquely barcoded TCR beta cDNA molecule per two T cells in model experiments. Age-related changes in TCR beta repertoire diversity were measured in the study by deep sequencing normalized with unique cDNA molecular identifiers. The donors were divided into four age groups: young (average around 16 years), middle-aged (around 41), aged (approximately 62) and long-lived (about 84). To avoid experimental bias, donors of different ages were spread randomly across the sequencing lanes. Using the same blood draw, the study looked at two additional independent replicas of 1 million unique cDNA reads for two donors, one aged 18 to 30 and the other aged 80 or older.

The receptor library was made with 5' RACE. The second PCR ran for roughly 7 to 11 cycles and used a J-beta primer mix along with a sample-barcoded 5' primer. A template-switch 5' adaptor carrying 12 random nucleotides introduced a unique molecular identifier onto each TCR beta cDNA molecule. Each sample yielded at least 3 million CDR3-containing paired-end reads. First-strand cDNA was synthesized from all RNA with the Mint cDNA synthesis kit, primed by a TRBC-specific oligonucleotide. After uracil-DNA glycosylase treatment, a first 18-cycle PCR used universal primers M1SS and BC2_uni_R on all cDNA. Per the source publication's procedure: Each sample was normalized by randomly selecting 1 million high-quality reads, each carrying a distinct molecular identifier. Instead of being binned into consensus sequences, reads with shared molecular identifiers were discarded. MiTCR, with a Q25 quality threshold and the strictest error-elimination algorithm, was used for CDR3 identification, clonotype clustering and error correction. A nonparametric unseen species model using Euler transformation provided a lower-bound estimate of total TCR beta diversity. TCRdb reanalyzed the raw reads on its own, using fastp at Q25 for trimming and MiXCR for clone calling, and kept in-frame beta chains. Every entry covers one CDR3 protein and lists the most common genes and DNA from its rows. TCRdb's processing, not the study's, gives the V and J calls here. Across this sample there are over 1,500,000 distinct CDR3 sequences, with roughly 43% seen only once. Under 25% of the sample comes from the top ten.

General conclusions and limits of the study: Conclusive comparison of naive and antigen-experienced compartments was prevented by the profiling of bulk unsorted PBMCs. As age increased, observed TCR beta diversity per million T cells dropped in a roughly linear way, and a significant reduction was already evident by age 40. Estimates of total diversity from one million sequenced T cells were regarded as lower bounds and underestimates. Observed TCR beta diversity correlated strongly with the percentage of naive T cells measured by flow cytometry. Because donor CMV infection status was unknown, age-related changes in expanded clonotypes were potentially confounded. Compared with the aged group, the long-lived group had more naive CD4+ T cells, fewer expanded clones and increased TCR diversity, suggesting age selection.

Sequencing was done on a sample of blood. The chain is encoded by TRBV7-2 joined to TRBJ2-7; a weak D assignment points to TRBD1 (5 bases agree). The clonotype was recovered from a human donor in good health. The CDR3 reads CASSLVAGREQYF. In nucleotides, the sequence is TGTGCCAGCAGCTTAGTTGCAGGGCGCGAGCAGTACTTC.